Shown below are 7 T cell receptor beta chains from a single sample sequenced in a study of human T cells and chemical hapten exposure. Time point noted: patch test 2, 6 weeks after DPC sensitization. Stated treatment: therapeutic diphenylcyclopropenone sensitization with weekly scalp DPC. A single record per CDR3 protein comes from TCRdb applying MiXCR to the RACE reads. The sample has about 40,000 distinct CDR3 sequences; approximately 3.4% are singletons. The material sequenced was whole blood, taken in connection with sensitization to the hapten diphenylcyclopropenone (DPC). The receptors were gathered from a man aged 35-49 years with alopecia areata. Some clones in this sample may be carry-over from other donors' samples.

This clonotype came up many times. J is TRBJ2-7 and V is TRBV12-3 or TRBV12-4, with TRBD2 identical over 9 bases. The CDR3 is made up of 14 amino acids. V shed 5 bases, J shed 3 bases, and the junction held 5 bases outside the gene matches. As DNA, the CDR3 is TGTGCCAGCAGTCCCTCTAGCGGGATCTACGAGCAGTACTTC. Translated: CASSPSSGIYEQYF.

This clonotype was found many times. The chain couples TRBV16 to TRBJ2-7, with D unresolved. The CDR3 length is 15 residues. From germline, CDR1 is KGHSY and CDR2 FQNENV. The V end was cut by 1 base, the J end by 5 bases, with 15 bases between. The CDR3 spells CASSQFNIPTDEQYF. The CDR3 DNA reads TGTGCCAGCAGCCAATTTAACATCCCAACCGACGAGCAGTACTTC.

This clonotype was found many times. The gene calls are TRBV10-3 and TRBJ2-4, with TRBD1 matching 9 bases. V trimming: 11 bases; J trimming: 4 bases; junction bases outside the gene matches: 15. The CDR3 extends over 16 amino acids. Germline V CDR1 and CDR2: ENHRY, SYGVKD. CDR3 sequence (DNA): TGTGCCGGTCCCCTTTGGATGGACAGGGGTAAAAACATTCAGTACTTC. This codes for CAGPLWMDRGKNIQYF.

This clonotype was seen at least ten times. The chain links TRBV21-1 to TRBJ1-1. TRBV21-1 constitutes a pseudogene. The CDR3 contains 14 residues. The DNA for the CDR3 is TGTGCCAGCAGCAAAGCCGAACCGGACTGGGCCGCTTTCTTT. Translating gives CASSKAEPDWAAFF.

This clonotype was seen at least ten times. CDR3 sequence (DNA): TGCGCCAGCAGCGCGGGACCCTTGAGCACAGATACGCAGTATTTT. This translates into CASSAGPLSTDTQYF. The V gene is TRBV5-1, the J gene TRBJ2-3; D may be TRBD2 (6 bases). This CDR3 is built from 15 residues. CDR1 and CDR2 from the germline V gene are SGHRS and YFSETQ. The germline V and J ends were trimmed by 4 bases and 0 bases, with 12 bases remaining between them.

In this sample, this clonotype turned up a few times. This rearrangement joins TRBV20-1 to TRBJ1-1, with D possibly being TRBD1 (5 bases). The germline gives CDR1 DFQATT, CDR2 SNEGSKA (reference sequence). Trimming cost V 0 bases and J 4 bases, with 12 bases left between them. This CDR3 is 14 amino acids long. CDR3 amino acids: CSARDRRGGTEAFF. CDR3 DNA: TGCAGTGCTAGAGATAGGAGGGGCGGCACTGAAGCTTTCTTT.

This clonotype was picked up many times. This rearrangement joins TRBV7-3 to TRBJ2-3, with 15 bases fitting TRBD2. Germline-derived CDR1 and CDR2 are SGHTA and FQGTGA. The junction had 3 bases not matched to a gene; V was cut back by 5 bases and J by 6 bases. The CDR3 contains 15 residues. The CDR3 DNA sequence: TGTGCCAGCAGCCAGGGACTAGCGGGAGGTGATACGCAGTATTTT. This gives the protein CASSQGLAGGDTQYF.